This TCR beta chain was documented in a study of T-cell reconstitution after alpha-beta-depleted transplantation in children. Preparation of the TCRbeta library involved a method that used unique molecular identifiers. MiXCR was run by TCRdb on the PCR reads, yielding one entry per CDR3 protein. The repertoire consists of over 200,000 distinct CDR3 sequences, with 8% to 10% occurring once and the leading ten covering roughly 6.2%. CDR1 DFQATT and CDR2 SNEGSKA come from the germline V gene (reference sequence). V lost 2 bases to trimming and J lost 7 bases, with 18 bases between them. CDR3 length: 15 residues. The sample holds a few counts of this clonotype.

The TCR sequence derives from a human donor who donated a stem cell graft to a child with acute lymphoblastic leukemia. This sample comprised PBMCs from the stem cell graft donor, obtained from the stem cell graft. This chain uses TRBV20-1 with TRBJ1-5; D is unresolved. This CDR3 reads CSARISESVDQPQHF. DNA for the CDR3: TGCAGTGCTAGAATCTCAGAGTCGGTTGACCAGCCCCAGCATTTT.